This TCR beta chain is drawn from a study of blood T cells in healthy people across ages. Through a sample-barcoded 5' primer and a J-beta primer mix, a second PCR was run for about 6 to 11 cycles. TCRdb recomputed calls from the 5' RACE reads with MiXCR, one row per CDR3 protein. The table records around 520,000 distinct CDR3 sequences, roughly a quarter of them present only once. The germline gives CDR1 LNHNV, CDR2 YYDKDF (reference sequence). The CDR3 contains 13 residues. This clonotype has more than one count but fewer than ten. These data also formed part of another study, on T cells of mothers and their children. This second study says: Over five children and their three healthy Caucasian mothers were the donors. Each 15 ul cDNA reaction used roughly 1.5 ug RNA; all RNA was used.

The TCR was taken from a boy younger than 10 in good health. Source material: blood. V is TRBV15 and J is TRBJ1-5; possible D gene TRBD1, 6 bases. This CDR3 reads CAATTGLGQPQHF. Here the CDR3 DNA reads TGTGCGGCCACCACAGGGTTAGGTCAGCCCCAGCATTTT.